This T cell receptor beta chain was identified in a study of breast tumors, draining lymph nodes, adjacent tissues. Study-wide findings and caveats: The data were judged consistent with most tumor T cells coming from lymph node and expanding in tumor. Data only fit, rather than demonstrated, lymph node origin of most tumor T cells.

Each CDR3 protein gets one entry after TCRdb re-called the multiplex PCR reads with MiXCR. The data hold more than 100,000 distinct CDR3 sequences, with 20% to 25% observed a single time. This clonotype occurred once. Its antigen is unidentified. The CDR3 contains 13 residues. Trimming at V came to 6 bases and at J to 5 bases, leaving 6 bases not matched to a gene. CDR1 is LNHDA and CDR2 is SQIVND in the germline V gene (reference sequence). Breast cancer patients provided tissue from their axillary draining lymph nodes. The rearrangement joins TRBV19 to TRBJ1-1; 7 bases agree with TRBD1. The clonotype was recovered from a female donor with breast cancer. Some clones in this sample may be carry-over from other donors' samples. Material for sequencing was axillary lymph node tissue. CDR3 sequence: CASSRQGRTEAFF. The CDR3 region has the DNA TGTGCCAGTAGCCGACAGGGTCGGACTGAAGCTTTCTTT.